The next 24 T cell receptor beta chains were all read from a single sample in a study of blood T cell repertoires in COVID-19 (dated by TCRdb to the early 2020s). Library generation was performed with the immunoSEQ multiplex PCR assay. TCRdb limited this immuneACCESS table to in-frame rearrangements with V and J called. A share of clones is missing; checked studies link under half to unresolved V genes, and the rest is unexplained. The sample table lists 150,000 to 200,000 clones, 94% of them with a count of one. The top ten clonotypes cover 0.76% of the sample. Sequencing was carried out using peripheral blood. The receptors were gathered from a young man with COVID-19, enrolled during active disease.

The genes are TRBV19 and TRBJ1-1, with 8 bases identical to TRBD1. This CDR3 contains 16 residues. Germline trimming cut 3 bases from V and 5 bases from J; bases unmatched to any gene: 11. Germline V gene lookup returns CDR1 LNHDA and CDR2 SQIVND (reference sequence). The CDR3 loop reads CASSILRGLRRTEAFF. Here the CDR3 DNA reads TGTGCCAGTAGTATTCTCAGGGGGCTGAGACGGACTGAAGCTTTCTTT.

The V and J genes are TRBV7-9 and TRBJ2-7; no reliable D call. With 3 bases removed from V and 4 bases from J, the gap between germline ends came to 13 bases. The V gene's germline CDR1 is SEHNR and CDR2 FQNEAQ (reference sequence). The CDR3 is 14 residues long. CDR3 region: CASSFGLGSYEQYF. For the CDR3, the DNA is TGTGCCAGCAGCTTTGGGTTGGGCTCTTACGAGCAGTACTTC.

The chain is built from TRBV4-1 and TRBJ2-7; 7 bases align to TRBD1. J lost 1 base, V lost 2 bases, and 11 bases had no gene match. Germline lookup yields CDR1 MGHRA and CDR2 YSYEKL. CDR3 length: 17 amino acids. In DNA form, the CDR3 reads TGCGCCAGCAGCCAAAATACCGGGACAGATTTTTCCTACGAGCAGTACTTC. Translated, it gives CASSQNTGTDFSYEQYF.

The CDR3, as DNA: TGCGCCAGCAGCGCGCCCCGTTCGGGGGGGGGCAAGAGCTCCTACAATGAGCAGTTCTTC. Amino acids: CASSAPRSGGGKSSYNEQFF. This chain links TRBV5-1 with TRBJ2-1, with 8 nucleotides matching TRBD2. From germline, CDR1 is SGHRS and CDR2 YFSETQ. Losses at the gene ends were 4 bases for V and 0 bases for J; bases not matched to a gene: 18. This CDR3 is 20 amino acids long.

The chain is built from TRBV5-1 and TRBJ1-6; the D gene is possibly TRBD1 (5 bases). Germline loops: CDR1 SGHRS, CDR2 YFSETQ. The CDR3 totals 13 residues. V lost 4 bases, J lost 8 bases, and 10 bases lay in between. The CDR3 protein is CASSGGDHSPLHF. In DNA form, the CDR3 reads TGCGCCAGCAGCGGCGGGGACCATTCACCCCTCCACTTT. The whole variable domain, remainder taken from reference TRBV5-1 and TRBJ1-6, is KAGVTQTPRYLIKTRGQQVTLSCSPISGHRSVSWYQQTPGQGLQFLFEYFSETQRNKGNFPGRFSGRQFSNSRSEMNVSTLELGDSALYLCASSGGDHSPLHFGNGTRLTVT.

The chain joins TRBV30 to TRBJ1-2; 7 bases agree with TRBD1. J gave up 2 bases and V 4 bases, and 7 bases lay outside the gene matches. Germline V gene lookup returns CDR1 GTSNPN and CDR2 SVGIG (reference sequence). The CDR3 contains 14 residues. The CDR3 loop reads CAWKPGQRNYGYTF. In nucleotides, the CDR3 is TGTGCCTGGAAGCCGGGACAGAGAAACTATGGCTACACCTTC.

This chain links TRBV2 with TRBJ1-6; 8 bases match TRBD1. Germline CDR1 and CDR2: SNHLY and FYNNEI. V lost 3 bases, J lost 6 bases, and 4 bases stayed unmatched. The CDR3 totals 15 residues. Here the CDR3 DNA reads TGTGCCAGCAGTGAGCAGGGGGCAGGTAATTCACCCCTCCACTTT. Residues: CASSEQGAGNSPLHF.

The chain joins TRBV5-5 to TRBJ2-1; 12 bases are shared with TRBD2. The CDR3 has 16 amino acids. V lost 0 bases to trimming and J lost 2 bases; unmatched junction nucleotides: 0. In germline, CDR1 is SGHKS, CDR2 YYEKEE (reference sequence). The CDR3 DNA follows: TGTGCCAGCAGCTTGGGACTAGCGGGGGCCTACAATGAGCAGTTCTTC. It codes for CASSLGLAGAYNEQFF.

This clone was counted a single time. The chain uses TRBV27 and TRBJ2-1; D possibly corresponds to TRBD2 (6 bases). Germline CDR1 MNHEY, CDR2 SMNVEV (reference sequence). The CDR3 extends over 14 amino acids. V lost 4 bases and J 4 bases, leaving 11 bases between the germline ends. Written as DNA, the CDR3 is TGTGCCAGCAGTTGGGACTCCGTTTACAATGAGCAGTTCTTC. It specifies CASSWDSVYNEQFF.

The chain couples TRBV4-1 to TRBJ1-1; a possible D gene is TRBD1 (5 bases). Trimming left V 6 bases short and J 9 bases short, with 20 bases between. The length of the CDR3 is 14 residues. Germline values: CDR1 MGHRA, CDR2 YSYEKL. CDR3 protein: CASRRVGGTNQAFF. CDR3 nucleotides: TGCGCCAGCAGGCGCGTCGGGGGTACAAATCAAGCTTTCTTT.

The CDR3 nucleotides are TGTGCCAGTAGTAACCGACTGGCGGCGAACACCGGGGAGCTGTTTTTT. Amino acid sequence: CASSNRLAANTGELFF. This chain joins TRBV19 and TRBJ2-2; D gene ambiguous. This CDR3 has 16 amino acids. Trimming stripped 4 bases from V and 0 bases from J, with 12 bases between. Germline CDR1 is LNHDA and CDR2 is SQIVND (reference sequence).

The rearrangement joins TRBV5-5 to TRBJ2-3; no definite D call. Trimming pared 4 bases from V and 3 bases from J, leaving 15 bases between. The CDR3 totals 15 residues. Germline CDR1 is SGHKS and CDR2 is YYEKEE (reference sequence). DNA for the CDR3: TGTGCCAGCAGCGGCGGCGGCCAAGAGACAGATACGCAGTATTTT. This sequence encodes CASSGGGQETDTQYF.

This chain links TRBV7-6 with TRBJ1-3; D is unresolved. Germline CDR1 reads SGHVS; CDR2 reads FNYEAQ. Deletions cut 2 bases from V and 1 base from J, with 6 bases between. There are 14 residues in the CDR3. The CDR3 spells CASSLPGSGNTIYF. Here the CDR3 DNA reads TGTGCCAGCAGCTTACCGGGGTCTGGAAACACCATATATTTT. Based on the CDR3 plus reference TRBV7-6 and TRBJ1-3, the full variable domain is GAGVSQSPRYKVTKRGQDVALRCDPISGHVSLYWYRQALGQGPEFLTYFNYEAQQDKSGLPNDRFSAERPEGSISTLTIQRTEQRDSAMYRCASSLPGSGNTIYFGEGSWLTVV.

This rearrangement joins TRBV4-2 to TRBJ1-5; the D gene is possibly TRBD1 (6 bases). V shed 4 bases and J shed 5 bases, with 15 bases lying between them. Germline V gene lookup returns CDR1 LGHNA and CDR2 YNFKEQ. The CDR3 totals 15 residues. The CDR3 region is CASSRAGERDQPQHF. The CDR3, as DNA: TGTGCCAGCAGCCGTGCAGGGGAAAGGGATCAGCCCCAGCATTTT.

The genes are TRBV5-5 and TRBJ1-3; TRBD1 is a possible D gene (6 bases). Trimming pared 4 bases from V and 0 bases from J, leaving 14 bases between. CDR1 is SGHKS, CDR2 YYEKEE, per germline (reference sequence). The CDR3 extends over 16 amino acids. The CDR3 protein is CASSNPGQNSGNTIYF. CDR3 in DNA: TGTGCCAGCAGCAACCCCGGACAGAACTCTGGAAACACCATATATTTT.

The J gene is TRBJ2-1, the V gene TRBV24-1, with 11 bases identical to TRBD1. In germline, CDR1 is KGHDR, CDR2 SFDVKD. This CDR3 is 12 amino acids long. V lost 10 bases and J lost 7; bases outside the gene matches: 2. CDR3 region: CATGQGGNEQFF. CDR3 sequence (DNA): TGTGCCACGGGACAGGGGGGGAATGAGCAGTTCTTC.

The chain employs TRBV9 and TRBJ1-1, with D unresolved. The germline gives CDR1 SGDLS, CDR2 YYNGEE. There are 12 residues in the CDR3. Between the trimmed V and J ends, which lost 2 bases and 1 base, there was a span of 3 bases. The CDR3 sequence: CASSVWNTEAFF. The CDR3 bases are TGTGCCAGCAGCGTCTGGAACACTGAAGCTTTCTTT.

This chain links TRBV28 with TRBJ1-1; tentative D call: TRBD1 (5 bases). Germline V gene data show CDR1 as MDHEN and CDR2 as SYDVKM. The CDR3 covers 14 residues. Trimming shortened V by 3 bases and J by 0 bases, and 8 bases separated the two germline ends. The CDR3 nucleotides read TGTGCCAGCAGTTTGTCGACAGTGAACACTGAAGCTTTCTTT. It is translated as CASSLSTVNTEAFF.

This clone was detected only once. The chain employs TRBV7-7 and TRBJ2-1; 11 bases are shared with TRBD2. In germline, CDR1 is SSHAT, CDR2 FNYEAQ (reference sequence). Trimming removed 3 bases from V and 5 bases from J; junction bases left unmatched: 9. The CDR3 is made up of 17 amino acids. For the CDR3, the DNA is TGTGCCAGCAGCTTTCGGCAGGGACTAGCGGAGGACAATGAGCAGTTCTTC. Encoded protein: CASSFRQGLAEDNEQFF.

This clone was seen just once. CDR3 bases: TGTGCCAGCAGCCATACAGGGTCTTCTAACTATGGCTACACCTTC. It specifies CASSHTGSSNYGYTF. V gene TRBV5-4 combines with J gene TRBJ1-2; possibly TRBD1 for D (6 bases). V lost 4 bases to trimming and J lost 0 bases, with 13 bases between them. CDR1 and CDR2 from the germline V gene are SGHNT and YYREEE (reference sequence). The CDR3 spans 15 residues.

The chain has TRBV5-1 and TRBJ1-2, with 8 nucleotides matching TRBD1. The V gene's germline CDR1 is SGHRS and CDR2 YFSETQ. With 3 bases clipped from V and 7 bases from J, the junction kept 17 bases outside the gene matches. The CDR3 totals 17 residues. As DNA, the CDR3 is TGCGCCAGCAGCTGGGGGTTCCTTGACAGGGGAGAAGGTGGCTACACCTTC. It is translated as CASSWGFLDRGEGGYTF.

The chain is built from TRBV10-3 and TRBJ2-5, with 10 bases lining up with TRBD2. Losses at the gene ends were 0 bases for V and 3 bases for J; bases not matched to a gene: 10. CDR1 is ENHRY and CDR2 is SYGVKD in the germline V gene. The CDR3 contains 18 residues. The DNA for the CDR3 is TGTGCCATCAGTGAGTCTACTAGCGGGGAACGGGGAGAAGAGACCCAGTACTTC. Translated, it gives CAISESTSGERGEETQYF.

The J gene is TRBJ1-2, the V gene TRBV5-1; possibly TRBD1 for D (6 bases). The CDR3 extends over 16 amino acids. V was trimmed by 0 bases and J by 9 bases, leaving 21 bases between them. Germline CDR1 SGHRS, CDR2 YFSETQ. The CDR3 coding sequence is TGCGCCAGCAGCTTGGGGGCGGGGGCCGATATTGAGCGCTACACCTTC. This codes for CASSLGAGADIERYTF.

Here the CDR3 reads CASSLGPALNSPLHF. In DNA form, the CDR3 reads TGCGCCAGCAGCTTGGGGCCAGCGCTGAATTCACCCCTCCACTTT. The chain joins TRBV5-1 to TRBJ1-6; D is uncertain. The CDR3 runs 15 residues. The germline V gene encodes CDR1 SGHRS and CDR2 YFSETQ. Trimming removed 0 bases from V and 7 bases from J, with 11 bases in between.